This T cell receptor beta chain is from a study of shared clonotypes between healthy human individuals. In germline, CDR1 is MNHEY, CDR2 SMNVEV (reference sequence). Deletions cut 2 bases from V and 1 base from J, with 6 bases between. The CDR3 is made up of 15 amino acids. Remarks on this clone: The antigen is not known. The same CDR3 also results from other DNA sequences found in this sample.

Study-wide points: Naive subsets tended to show greater estimated richness than memory subsets. Although depth was large, rarefaction showed that sequencing of the sorted subsets was incomplete.

CD45RO-negative cells were positively selected for CCR7, leaving out terminally differentiated effector memory CD45RA+ cells. TCRdb keeps only in-frame clones here, not all; method: immunoSEQ multiplex PCR. Of about 2.1 million clones listed, about 94% were seen once; the top ten hold more than 1.5%. This clonotype was sampled from a man aged 18 to 30 in good health. Some clones in this sample may be carry-over from other donors' samples. Sequencing input: naive CD8+ T cells from PBMCs. This chain joins TRBV27 and TRBJ2-6; D unclear. The CDR3 protein is CASSLVGSGANVLTF. CDR3 nucleotide sequence: TGTGCCAGCAGTTTAGTTGGGTCTGGGGCCAACGTCCTGACTTTC.